One T cell receptor (beta chain) is described in this entry. Its antigen is currently unknown. This sample stems from a study of T cells expressing NK-cell markers. Study information: Seven sequenced donors out of eight were HCMV-seropositive, one seronegative. Study-wide results and limits: Whether expanded NKG2C+ T cell clones recognized HCMV stayed uncertain. Several donors likewise had their CD3+CD56-NKG2C+ fraction led by these clonotypes.

CDR1 and CDR2 (germline): WSHSY, SAAADI. The CDR3 is 14 residues long. TCRdb re-analyzed the 5' RACE reads; it lists each CDR3 protein once, without DNA. This sample contains over 250,000 distinct CDR3 sequences. The TCR sequence derives from a woman between 18 and 70 years old in good health. The sequenced material came from blood T cells: a sorted CD56 or NKG2C T cell subset, CD4+ or CD8+ T cells, or bulk PBMC T cells (not recorded which). The chain recombines TRBV10-2 with TRBJ1-2; TCRdb's D call of TRBD1 is untestable without DNA. The CDR3 region is CASTRAGGGGGYTF.